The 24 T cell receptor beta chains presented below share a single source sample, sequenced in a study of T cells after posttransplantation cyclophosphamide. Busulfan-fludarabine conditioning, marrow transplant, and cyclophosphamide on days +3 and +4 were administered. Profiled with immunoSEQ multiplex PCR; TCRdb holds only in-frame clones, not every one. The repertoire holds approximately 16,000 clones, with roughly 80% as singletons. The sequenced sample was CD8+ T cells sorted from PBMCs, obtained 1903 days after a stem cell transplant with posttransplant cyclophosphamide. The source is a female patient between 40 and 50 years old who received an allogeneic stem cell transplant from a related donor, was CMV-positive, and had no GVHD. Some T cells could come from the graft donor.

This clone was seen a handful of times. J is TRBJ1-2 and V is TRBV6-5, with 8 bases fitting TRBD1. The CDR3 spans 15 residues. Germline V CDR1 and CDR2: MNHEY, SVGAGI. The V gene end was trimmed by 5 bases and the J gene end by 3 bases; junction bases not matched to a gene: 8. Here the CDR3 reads CASSAFGQGDYGYTF. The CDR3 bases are TGTGCCAGCAGTGCCTTTGGACAGGGCGACTATGGCTACACCTTC.

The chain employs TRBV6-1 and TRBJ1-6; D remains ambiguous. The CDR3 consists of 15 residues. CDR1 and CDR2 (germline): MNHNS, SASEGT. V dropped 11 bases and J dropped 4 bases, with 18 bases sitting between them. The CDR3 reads CAVKDGSFYNSPLHF. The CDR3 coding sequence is TGTGCCGTTAAGGACGGGAGCTTTTATAATTCACCCCTCCACTTT.

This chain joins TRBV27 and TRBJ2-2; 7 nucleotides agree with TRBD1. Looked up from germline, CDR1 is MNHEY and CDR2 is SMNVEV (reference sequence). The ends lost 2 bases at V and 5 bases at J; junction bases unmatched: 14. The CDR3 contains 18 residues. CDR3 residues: CASSLSPDRDRETGELFF. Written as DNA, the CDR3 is TGTGCCAGCAGTTTAAGTCCGGACCGGGACAGAGAGACCGGGGAGCTGTTTTTT.

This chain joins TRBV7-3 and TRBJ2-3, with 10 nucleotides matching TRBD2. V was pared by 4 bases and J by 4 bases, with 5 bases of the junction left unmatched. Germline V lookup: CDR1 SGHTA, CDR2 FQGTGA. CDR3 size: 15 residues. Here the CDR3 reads CASSSSGGAADTQYF. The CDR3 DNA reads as TGTGCCAGCAGCTCAAGCGGGGGGGCTGCAGATACGCAGTATTTT.

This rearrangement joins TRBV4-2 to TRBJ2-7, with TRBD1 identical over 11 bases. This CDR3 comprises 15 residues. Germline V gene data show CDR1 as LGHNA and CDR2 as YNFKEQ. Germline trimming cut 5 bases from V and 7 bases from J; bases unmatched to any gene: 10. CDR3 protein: CASSLGDRGEREQYF. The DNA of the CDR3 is TGTGCCAGCAGCTTGGGGGACAGGGGGGAGAGGGAGCAGTACTTC.

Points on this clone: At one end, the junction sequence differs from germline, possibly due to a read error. The CDR3 nucleotides read TGTGCTAGCAGCCCAGGGGGCGGGAATGAGCAGTTCTTC. Translating gives CASSPGGGNEQFF. The gene calls are TRBV7-7 and TRBJ2-1; 8 nucleotides agree with TRBD1. Looked up from germline, CDR1 is SSHAT and CDR2 is FNYEAQ (reference sequence). The CDR3 contains 13 residues.

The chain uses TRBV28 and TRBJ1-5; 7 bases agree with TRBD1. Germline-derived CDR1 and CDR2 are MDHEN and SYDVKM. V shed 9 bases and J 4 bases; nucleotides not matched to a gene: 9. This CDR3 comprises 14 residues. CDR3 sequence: CASQGGLGNQPQHF. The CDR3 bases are TGTGCCAGTCAAGGGGGCCTTGGGAATCAGCCCCAGCATTTT.

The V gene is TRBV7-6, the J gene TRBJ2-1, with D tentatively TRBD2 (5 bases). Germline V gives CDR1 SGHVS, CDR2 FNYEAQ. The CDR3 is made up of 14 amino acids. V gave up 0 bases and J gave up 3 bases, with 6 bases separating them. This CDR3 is CASSLAGIYNEQFF. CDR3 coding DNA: TGTGCCAGCAGCTTAGCCGGGATCTACAATGAGCAGTTCTTC.

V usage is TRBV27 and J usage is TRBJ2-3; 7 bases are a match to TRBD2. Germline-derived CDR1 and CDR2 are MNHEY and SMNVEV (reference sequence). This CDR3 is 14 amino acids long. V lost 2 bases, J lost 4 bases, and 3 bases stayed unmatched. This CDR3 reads CASSLAGVPDTQYF. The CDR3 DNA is TGTGCCAGCAGTTTAGCGGGGGTGCCAGATACGCAGTATTTT.

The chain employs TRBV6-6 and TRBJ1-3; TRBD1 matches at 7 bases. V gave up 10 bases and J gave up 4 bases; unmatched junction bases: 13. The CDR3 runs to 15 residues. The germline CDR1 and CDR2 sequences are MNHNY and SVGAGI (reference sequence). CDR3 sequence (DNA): TGTGCCACCACAACAGGGGTTGATAAAGGAAACACCATATATTTT. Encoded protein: CATTTGVDKGNTIYF.

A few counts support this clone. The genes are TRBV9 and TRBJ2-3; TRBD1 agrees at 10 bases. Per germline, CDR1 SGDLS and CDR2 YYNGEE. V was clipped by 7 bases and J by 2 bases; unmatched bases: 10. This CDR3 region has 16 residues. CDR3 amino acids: CASDTGTGVSTDTQYF. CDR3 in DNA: TGTGCCAGCGATACCGGGACAGGGGTTTCCACAGATACGCAGTATTTT.

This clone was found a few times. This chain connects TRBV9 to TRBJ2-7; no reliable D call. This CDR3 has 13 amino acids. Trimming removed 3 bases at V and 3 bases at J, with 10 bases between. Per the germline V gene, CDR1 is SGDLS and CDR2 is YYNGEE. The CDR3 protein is CASSATHGYEQYF. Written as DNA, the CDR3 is TGTGCCAGCAGCGCTACCCACGGCTACGAGCAGTACTTC.

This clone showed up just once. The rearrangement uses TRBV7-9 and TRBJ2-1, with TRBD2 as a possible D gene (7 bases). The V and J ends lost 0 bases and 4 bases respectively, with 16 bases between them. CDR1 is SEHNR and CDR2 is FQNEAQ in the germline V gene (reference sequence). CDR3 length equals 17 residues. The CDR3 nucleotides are TGTGCCAGCAGCTTAGCGCAGGGAGGGGGAAGATACAATGAGCAGTTCTTC. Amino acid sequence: CASSLAQGGGRYNEQFF.

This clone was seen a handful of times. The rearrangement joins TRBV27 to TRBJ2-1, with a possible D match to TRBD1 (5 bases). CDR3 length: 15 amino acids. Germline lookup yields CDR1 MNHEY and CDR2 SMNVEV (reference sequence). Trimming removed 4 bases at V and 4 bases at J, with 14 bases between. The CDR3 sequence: CASSSDKKVYNEQFF. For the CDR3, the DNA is TGTGCCAGCAGTTCGGACAAGAAAGTGTACAATGAGCAGTTCTTC.

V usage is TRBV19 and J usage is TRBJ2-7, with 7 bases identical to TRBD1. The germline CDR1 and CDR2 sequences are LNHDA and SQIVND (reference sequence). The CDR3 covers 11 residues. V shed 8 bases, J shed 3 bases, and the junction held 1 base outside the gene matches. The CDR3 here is CASGDSYEQYF. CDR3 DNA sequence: TGTGCCAGTGGGGACAGCTACGAGCAGTACTTC.

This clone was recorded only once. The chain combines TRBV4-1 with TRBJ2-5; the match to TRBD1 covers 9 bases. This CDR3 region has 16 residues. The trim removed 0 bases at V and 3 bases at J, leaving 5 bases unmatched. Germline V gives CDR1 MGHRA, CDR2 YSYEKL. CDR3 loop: CASSQEPTGGEETQYF. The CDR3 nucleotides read TGCGCCAGCAGCCAAGAGCCAACAGGGGGCGAAGAGACCCAGTACTTC.

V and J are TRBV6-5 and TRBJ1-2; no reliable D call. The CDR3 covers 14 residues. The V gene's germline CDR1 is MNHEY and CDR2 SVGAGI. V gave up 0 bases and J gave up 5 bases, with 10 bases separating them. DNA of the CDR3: TGTGCCAGCAGTTACTCAGAGGGCCAATATGGCTACACCTTC. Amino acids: CASSYSEGQYGYTF.

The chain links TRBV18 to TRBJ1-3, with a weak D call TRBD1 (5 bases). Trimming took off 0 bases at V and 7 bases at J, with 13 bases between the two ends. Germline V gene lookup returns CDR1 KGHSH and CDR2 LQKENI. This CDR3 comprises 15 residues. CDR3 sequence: CASSPPQGGGNTIYF. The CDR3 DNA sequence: TGTGCCAGCTCACCACCCCAGGGAGGCGGGAACACCATATATTTT.

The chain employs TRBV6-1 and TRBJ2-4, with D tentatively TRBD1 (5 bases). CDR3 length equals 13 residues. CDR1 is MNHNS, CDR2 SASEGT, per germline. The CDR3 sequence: CSSRVIETNIQYF. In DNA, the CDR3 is TGTTCCTCCAGGGTCATTGAAACAAACATTCAGTACTTC.

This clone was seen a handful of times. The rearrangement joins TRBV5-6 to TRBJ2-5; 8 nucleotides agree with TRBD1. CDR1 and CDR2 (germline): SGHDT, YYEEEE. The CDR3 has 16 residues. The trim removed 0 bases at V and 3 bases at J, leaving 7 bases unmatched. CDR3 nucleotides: TGTGCCAGCAGCTTGGGGACAGGGATTGCCAAAGAGACCCAGTACTTC. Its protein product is CASSLGTGIAKETQYF.

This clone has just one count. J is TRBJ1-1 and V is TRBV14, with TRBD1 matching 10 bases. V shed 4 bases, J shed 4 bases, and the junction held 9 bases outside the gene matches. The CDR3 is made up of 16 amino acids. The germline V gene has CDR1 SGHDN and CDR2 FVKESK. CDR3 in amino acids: CASSRGGQGMGTEAFF. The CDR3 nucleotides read TGTGCCAGCAGCCGAGGGGGACAGGGGATGGGCACTGAAGCTTTCTTT.

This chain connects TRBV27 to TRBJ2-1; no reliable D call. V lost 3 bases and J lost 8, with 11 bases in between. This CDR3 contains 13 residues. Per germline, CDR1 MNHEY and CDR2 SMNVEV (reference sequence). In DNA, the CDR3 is TGTGCCAGCAGTTTTTCCCCCCTCTATGAGCAGTTCTTC. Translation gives CASSFSPLYEQFF.

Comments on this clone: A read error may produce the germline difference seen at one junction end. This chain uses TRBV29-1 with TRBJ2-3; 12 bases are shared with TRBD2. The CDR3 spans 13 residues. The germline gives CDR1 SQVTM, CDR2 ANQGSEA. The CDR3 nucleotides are TGCAGCGTGACTAGCGGGGGCACAGATGCGCAGTATTTT. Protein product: CSVTSGGTDAQYF.

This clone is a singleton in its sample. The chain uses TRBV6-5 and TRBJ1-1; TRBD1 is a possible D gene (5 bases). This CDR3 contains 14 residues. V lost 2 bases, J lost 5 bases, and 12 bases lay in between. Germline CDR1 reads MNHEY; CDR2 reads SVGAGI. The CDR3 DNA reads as TGTGCCAGCAGTTACGGGGGAGGTGGGACTGAAGCTTTCTTT. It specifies CASSYGGGGTEAFF.